Each of the 31 T cell receptor beta chains below was sequenced from the same sample in a study of shared clonotypes between healthy human individuals. The table came from immunoSEQ multiplex PCR; TCRdb's copy has only in-frame clones and leaves some out. The data contain around 2.5 million clones, approximately 94% of them singletons. The sequencing input was naive CD4+ T cells from PBMCs. Subset: CD45RA+ positively selected. These receptors were collected from a man aged 18 to 35 in good health. Some clones in this sample may be carry-over from other donors' samples.

The chain combines TRBV15 with TRBJ1-2; D is uncertain. The CDR3 spans 13 residues. The V and J ends lost 0 bases and 8 bases respectively, with 10 bases between them. Germline V gene sequence: CDR1 LNHNV, CDR2 YYDKDF (reference sequence). CDR3 amino acids: CATSRDLAPGYTF. As DNA, the CDR3 is TGTGCCACCAGCAGAGATTTGGCTCCGGGCTACACCTTC.

The V and J genes are TRBV30 and TRBJ2-1; 7 bases are shared with TRBD2. Looked up from germline, CDR1 is GTSNPN and CDR2 is SVGIG (reference sequence). Trimming removed 3 bases from V and 4 bases from J; junction bases left unmatched: 9. The CDR3 spans 15 residues. The CDR3 is CAWSLGLAVYNEQFF. The CDR3 DNA is TGTGCCTGGAGCCTGGGGCTAGCGGTTTACAATGAGCAGTTCTTC.

This rearrangement joins TRBV27 to TRBJ2-3; 8 nucleotides match TRBD2. The CDR3 runs to 14 residues. CDR1 is MNHEY and CDR2 is SMNVEV in the germline V gene (reference sequence). V gave up 6 bases and J gave up 1 base; unmatched junction bases: 3. The CDR3 sequence is CASRARGGTDTQYF. The CDR3 nucleotides are TGTGCCAGCAGGGCGCGGGGGGGCACAGATACGCAGTATTTT.

J is TRBJ2-3 and V is TRBV6-1; D gene uncertain. Germline CDR1 is MNHNS and CDR2 is SASEGT. This CDR3 has 12 residues. V was clipped by 2 bases and J by 5 bases, with 5 bases between them. In DNA, the CDR3 is TGTGCCAGCAGTGAATTTAAAGATACGCAGTATTTT. Residues: CASSEFKDTQYF.

This rearrangement joins TRBV11-2 to TRBJ2-3; 10 bases map to TRBD2. CDR1 and CDR2 from the germline V gene are SGHAT and FQNNGV. Trimming removed 3 bases from V and 1 base from J; junction bases left unmatched: 10. This CDR3 has 18 residues. Written as DNA, the CDR3 is TGTGCCAGCAGCTTGGGGCGACTAGCGGGTCTACGCACAGATACGCAGTATTTT. Amino acids: CASSLGRLAGLRTDTQYF.

This clone was seen only once. The rearrangement uses TRBV18 and TRBJ1-2; 9 bases are shared with TRBD1. Trimming at V came to 6 bases and at J to 6 bases, leaving 14 bases not matched to a gene. This CDR3 spans 16 amino acids. The germline V gene has CDR1 KGHSH and CDR2 LQKENI. The CDR3 sequence: CASSQQKGQGSDGYTF. The CDR3 bases are TGTGCCAGCTCTCAGCAAAAGGGACAGGGATCGGATGGCTACACCTTC.

The table lists this clone with a few counts. The sample contains more than one DNA sequence encoding this CDR3. The chain uses TRBV5-1 and TRBJ2-5, with 10 positions matching TRBD1. In germline, CDR1 is SGHRS, CDR2 YFSETQ. The junction had 2 bases not matched to a gene; V was cut back by 4 bases and J by 2 bases. The CDR3 sequence is 14 residues long. The CDR3 region has the DNA TGCGCCAGCAGCCCGGGACAGGGGCAAGAGACCCAGTACTTC. This codes for CASSPGQGQETQYF.

CDR3 in DNA: TGTGCCAGCAGTGTTAGACTAGCGGGAGGACGGGAGCAGTTCTTC. Translated: CASSVRLAGGREQFF. The V gene is TRBV28, the J gene TRBJ2-1, with 13 bases that match TRBD2. This CDR3 spans 15 amino acids. Germline V gene lookup returns CDR1 MDHEN and CDR2 SYDVKM. Trimming at V came to 5 bases and at J to 10 bases, leaving 8 bases not matched to a gene.

This clone was detected only once. This chain links TRBV5-1 with TRBJ2-7, with 11 bases lining up with TRBD1. V dropped 0 bases and J dropped 2; count of bases not matched to a gene: 10. CDR1 is SGHRS and CDR2 is YFSETQ in the germline V gene. CDR3 size: 18 residues. Written as DNA, the CDR3 is TGCGCCAGCAGCTTGGATGGGATAGCGGACAGGGGGCCCTACGAGCAGTACTTC. It specifies CASSLDGIADRGPYEQYF. Full variable domain (rest looked up from reference TRBV5-1 and TRBJ2-7): KAGVTQTPRYLIKTRGQQVTLSCSPISGHRSVSWYQQTPGQGLQFLFEYFSETQRNKGNFPGRFSGRQFSNSRSEMNVSTLELGDSALYLCASSLDGIADRGPYEQYFGPGTRLTVT.

The chain employs TRBV28 and TRBJ2-1; TRBD1 agrees at 9 bases. The CDR3 is 15 residues long. Trimming took 5 bases from V and 4 from J; bases not matched to a gene: 6. Germline V CDR1 and CDR2: MDHEN, SYDVKM. The chain's CDR3 is CASSRPGQGYNEQFF. DNA of the CDR3: TGTGCCAGCAGTAGACCGGGACAGGGATACAATGAGCAGTTCTTC.

This clone came up once. J is TRBJ2-2 and V is TRBV5-1; 7 positions agree with TRBD1. The V gene's germline CDR1 is SGHRS and CDR2 YFSETQ. After removal of 0 bases from V and 4 bases from J, the junction contained 12 bases not matched to a gene. This CDR3 spans 18 amino acids. The DNA for the CDR3 is TGCGCCAGCAGCTTGGCCGCGACAGGGTTACGGAGCACCGGGGAGCTGTTTTTT. It encodes CASSLAATGLRSTGELFF.

The chain joins TRBV9 to TRBJ2-1, with D unclear. The CDR3 loop spans 15 amino acids. The V end was cut by 0 bases, the J end by 3 bases, with 10 bases between. The germline CDR1 and CDR2 sequences are SGDLS and YYNGEE. In DNA form, the CDR3 reads TGTGCCAGCAGCGTAGGCGGAGCCTACTACAATGAGCAGTTCTTC. Translated: CASSVGGAYYNEQFF.

The rearrangement joins TRBV6-1 to TRBJ2-3, with 8 nucleotides matching TRBD2. Germline values: CDR1 MNHNS, CDR2 SASEGT. V trimming: 7 bases; J trimming: 4 bases; junction bases outside the gene matches: 10. The CDR3 length is 15 residues. DNA for the CDR3: TGTGCCAGCATCATGGCGGGAGGCCCCCCAGATACGCAGTATTTT. Amino acid sequence: CASIMAGGPPDTQYF.

The V call is TRBV30, the J call TRBJ2-1; 7 bases line up with TRBD1. Germline CDR1 reads GTSNPN; CDR2 reads SVGIG (reference sequence). The CDR3 is 12 residues long. V trimming: 3 bases; J trimming: 8 bases; junction bases outside the gene matches: 4. The CDR3 sequence: CAWSETGDEQFF. As DNA, the CDR3 is TGTGCCTGGAGCGAAACAGGGGATGAGCAGTTCTTC.

The chain employs TRBV5-1 and TRBJ2-4; D uncertain. Germline V gene sequence: CDR1 SGHRS, CDR2 YFSETQ. The CDR3 runs to 16 residues. Trimming cost V 0 bases and J 2 bases, with 12 bases left between them. CDR3 protein: CASSLGPEDPKNIQYF. Written as DNA, the CDR3 is TGCGCCAGCAGCTTGGGACCTGAAGATCCCAAAAACATTCAGTACTTC.

A word on this clone: Other DNA sequences within the sample encode an identical CDR3. The chain carries TRBV6-1 and TRBJ2-7; TRBD1 matches 9 bases. The CDR3 spans 13 residues. J was trimmed by 3 bases and V by 5 bases; bases with no gene match: 2. Germline-derived CDR1 and CDR2 are MNHNS and SASEGT. The CDR3 spells CASSRQGVYEQYF. The CDR3, as DNA: TGTGCCAGCAGTCGACAGGGGGTCTACGAGCAGTACTTC.

The gene calls are TRBV28 and TRBJ2-5; no reliable D call. From germline, CDR1 is MDHEN and CDR2 SYDVKM. Trimming removed 5 bases at V and 3 bases at J, with 4 bases between. The CDR3 has 11 residues. CDR3 coding DNA: TGTGCCAGCAGTATAAAAGAGACCCAGTACTTC. Translation gives CASSIKETQYF.

The V and J genes are TRBV28 and TRBJ2-7; D is possibly TRBD1 (6 bases). This CDR3 contains 15 residues. Trimming pared 0 bases from V and 6 bases from J, leaving 15 bases between. Germline-derived CDR1 and CDR2 are MDHEN and SYDVKM. The CDR3 sequence is CASSLWLQGFGEQYF. CDR3 sequence (DNA): TGTGCCAGCAGTTTATGGTTACAGGGTTTCGGCGAGCAGTACTTC.

The chain recombines TRBV2 with TRBJ2-3; D perhaps matches TRBD1 (6 bases). The V end lost 5 bases, the J end lost 0 bases, and 12 bases lay between the germline ends. CDR1 SNHLY and CDR2 FYNNEI come from the germline V gene. The CDR3 sequence is 15 residues long. CDR3 residues: CASSSGTTSTDTQYF. The DNA of the CDR3 is TGTGCCAGCAGTTCCGGGACAACCAGCACAGATACGCAGTATTTT.

The gene calls are TRBV28 and TRBJ2-4, with TRBD2 identical over 11 bases. J gave up 9 bases and V 6 bases, and 10 bases lay outside the gene matches. Germline V gene data show CDR1 as MDHEN and CDR2 as SYDVKM. This CDR3 has 15 residues. DNA of the CDR3: TGTGCCAGCAGGGTAGCGGGAGGGCCTGGAGCCATTCAGTACTTC. Its protein is CASRVAGGPGAIQYF. The whole variable domain, remainder taken from reference TRBV28 and TRBJ2-4, is DVKVTQSSRYLVKRTGEKVFLECVQDMDHENMFWYRQDPGLGLRLIYFSYDVKMKEKGDIPEGYSVSREKKERFSLILESASTNQTSMYLCASRVAGGPGAIQYFGAGTRLSVL.

The chain carries TRBV5-1 and TRBJ2-3, with TRBD2 identical over 8 bases. There are 15 residues in the CDR3. CDR1 is SGHRS, CDR2 YFSETQ, per germline. Trimming at V came to 1 base and at J to 6 bases, leaving 7 bases not matched to a gene. The CDR3 region has the DNA TGCGCCAGCAGCTTGCAAGCGGGGGACCGGGATACGCAGTATTTT. Amino acid sequence: CASSLQAGDRDTQYF.

The sample holds one count of this clone. The rearrangement links TRBV5-4 to TRBJ2-2; TRBD2 agrees at 14 bases. This CDR3 contains 17 residues. Germline assignment: CDR1 SGHNT and CDR2 YYREEE (reference sequence). The ends lost 2 bases at V and 6 bases at J; junction bases unmatched: 6. The CDR3 is CASSLGTSGSGAGELFF. CDR3 DNA sequence: TGTGCCAGCAGCTTAGGGACTAGCGGGAGTGGGGCCGGGGAGCTGTTTTTT.

Here the CDR3 DNA reads TGTGCCAGCAGCTACTGGACAGGCGCCCGCTACAATGAGCAGTTCTTC. This sequence encodes CASSYWTGARYNEQFF. This rearrangement joins TRBV5-6 to TRBJ2-1, with 7 bases lining up with TRBD1. Germline V gene lookup returns CDR1 SGHDT and CDR2 YYEEEE. Germline trimming cut 3 bases from V and 3 bases from J; bases unmatched to any gene: 9. This CDR3 has 16 amino acids.

The chain is built from TRBV30 and TRBJ2-1; D not certain. Germline V gene lookup returns CDR1 GTSNPN and CDR2 SVGIG (reference sequence). The CDR3 covers 11 residues. Trimming pared 3 bases from V and 7 bases from J, leaving 7 bases between. CDR3 coding DNA: TGTGCCTGGAGACAAGGGAATGAGCAGTTCTTC. Residues: CAWRQGNEQFF.

V gene TRBV11-1 combines with J gene TRBJ2-4; D is perhaps TRBD1 (6 bases). The V end was cut by 2 bases, the J end by 1 base, with 6 bases between. CDR1 and CDR2 from the germline V gene are SGHAT and FQDESV (reference sequence). The CDR3 loop spans 14 amino acids. This CDR3 is CASSLQGAKNIQYF. CDR3 coding DNA: TGTGCCAGCAGCTTACAGGGGGCCAAAAACATTCAGTACTTC.

The gene calls are TRBV19 and TRBJ2-6; possible D gene TRBD1, 6 bases. The CDR3 spans 20 residues. CDR1 and CDR2 (germline): LNHDA, SQIVND (reference sequence). V dropped 1 base and J dropped 0 bases, with 19 bases sitting between them. This CDR3 is CASSIGRLRARGSGANVLTF. In DNA form, the CDR3 reads TGTGCCAGTAGTATAGGGAGGTTGAGGGCCAGGGGCTCTGGGGCCAACGTCCTGACTTTC.

This chain uses TRBV7-3 with TRBJ2-5; perhaps TRBD1 as D (6 bases). The CDR3 covers 14 residues. V lost 0 bases and J 5 bases, leaving 10 bases between the germline ends. Looked up from germline, CDR1 is SGHTA and CDR2 is FQGTGA. Here the CDR3 DNA reads TGTGCCAGCAGCTTAACGGCAGGGGCGGAGACCCAGTACTTC. Translated: CASSLTAGAETQYF.

V and J are TRBV5-6 and TRBJ2-1; 9 bases are a match to TRBD1. Looked up from germline, CDR1 is SGHDT and CDR2 is YYEEEE. Trimming cost V 1 base and J 4 bases; bases outside gene matches: 6. This CDR3 has 16 residues. CDR3 loop: CASSLYGTGPYNEQFF. For the CDR3, the DNA is TGTGCCAGCAGCTTGTATGGGACAGGGCCTTACAATGAGCAGTTCTTC.

This chain joins TRBV5-8 and TRBJ2-2, with 10 bases matching TRBD1. After removal of 5 bases from V and 4 bases from J, the junction contained 11 bases not matched to a gene. This CDR3 is built from 17 residues. CDR1 and CDR2 from the germline V gene are SGHTS and YDEGEE. CDR3 nucleotides: TGTGCCAGCAGATCTCCCCGGACAGGGGGTATCACCGGGGAGCTGTTTTTT. This codes for CASRSPRTGGITGELFF.

This chain connects TRBV7-2 to TRBJ2-1, with 7 bases matching TRBD2. J was trimmed by 4 bases and V by 4 bases; bases with no gene match: 13. Germline V gives CDR1 SGHTA, CDR2 FQGNSA. The CDR3 contains 17 residues. The DNA of the CDR3 is TGTGCCAGCAGCTCCCCCGACGCCCAGCGGGGTTACAATGAGCAGTTCTTC. This sequence encodes CASSSPDAQRGYNEQFF.

V is TRBV9 and J is TRBJ1-2; D uncertain. The CDR3 consists of 14 residues. Germline CDR1 SGDLS, CDR2 YYNGEE. The germline V and J ends were trimmed by 3 bases and 6 bases, with 15 bases remaining between them. This chain's CDR3 is CASSASGDRDGYTF. In DNA, the CDR3 is TGTGCCAGCAGCGCCTCCGGCGACCGAGATGGCTACACCTTC.